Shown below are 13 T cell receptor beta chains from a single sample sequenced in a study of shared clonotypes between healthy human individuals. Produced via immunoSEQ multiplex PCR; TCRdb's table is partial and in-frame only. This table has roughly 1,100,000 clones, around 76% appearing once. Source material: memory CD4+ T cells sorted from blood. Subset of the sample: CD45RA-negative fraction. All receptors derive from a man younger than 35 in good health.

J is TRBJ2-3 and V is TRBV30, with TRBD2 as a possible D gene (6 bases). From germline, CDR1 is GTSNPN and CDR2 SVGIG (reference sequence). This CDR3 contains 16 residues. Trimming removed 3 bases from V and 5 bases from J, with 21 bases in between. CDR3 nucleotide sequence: TGTGCCTGGAGGGAGGGGCTAGCCCAGAACAGAGATACGCAGTATTTT. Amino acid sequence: CAWREGLAQNRDTQYF.

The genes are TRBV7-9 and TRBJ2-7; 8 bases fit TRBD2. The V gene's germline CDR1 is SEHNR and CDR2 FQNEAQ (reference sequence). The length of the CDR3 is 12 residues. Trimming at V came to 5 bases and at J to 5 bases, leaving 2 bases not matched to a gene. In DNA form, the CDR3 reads TGTGCCAGCAGCCGACTAGCGAACGAGCAGTACTTC. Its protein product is CASSRLANEQYF. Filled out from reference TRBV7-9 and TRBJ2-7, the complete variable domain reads DTGVSQNPRHKITKRGQNVTFRCDPISEHNRLYWYRQTLGQGPEFLTYFQNEAQLEKSRLLSDRFSAERPKGSFSTLEIQRTEQGDSAMYLCASSRLANEQYFGPGTRLTVT.

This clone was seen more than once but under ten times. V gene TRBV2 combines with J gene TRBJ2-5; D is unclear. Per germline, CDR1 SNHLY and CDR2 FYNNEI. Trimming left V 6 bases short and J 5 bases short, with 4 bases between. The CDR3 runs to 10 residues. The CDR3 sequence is CASRGETQYF. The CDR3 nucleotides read TGTGCCAGCAGAGGGGAGACCCAGTACTTC.

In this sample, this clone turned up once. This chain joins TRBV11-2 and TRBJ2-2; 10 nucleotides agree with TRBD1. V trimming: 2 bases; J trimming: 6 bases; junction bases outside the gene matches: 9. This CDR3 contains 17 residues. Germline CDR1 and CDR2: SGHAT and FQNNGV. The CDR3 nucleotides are TGTGCCAGCAGCTTACTCGGGGGACAGGGGAAGTCCGGGGAGCTGTTTTTT. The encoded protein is CASSLLGGQGKSGELFF.

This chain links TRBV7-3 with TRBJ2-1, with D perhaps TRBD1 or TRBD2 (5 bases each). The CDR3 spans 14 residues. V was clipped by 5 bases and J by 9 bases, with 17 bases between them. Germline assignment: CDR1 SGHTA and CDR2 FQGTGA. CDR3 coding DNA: TGTGCCAGCAGCGTTCAGGGACCCTCCGGTGAGCAGTTCTTC. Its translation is CASSVQGPSGEQFF.

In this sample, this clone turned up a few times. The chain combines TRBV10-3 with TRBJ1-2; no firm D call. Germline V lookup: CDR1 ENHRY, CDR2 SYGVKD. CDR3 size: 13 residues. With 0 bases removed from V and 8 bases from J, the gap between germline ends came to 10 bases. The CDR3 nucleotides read TGTGCCATCAGTGAGTCGAACCGGAAAGGCTACACCTTC. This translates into CAISESNRKGYTF.

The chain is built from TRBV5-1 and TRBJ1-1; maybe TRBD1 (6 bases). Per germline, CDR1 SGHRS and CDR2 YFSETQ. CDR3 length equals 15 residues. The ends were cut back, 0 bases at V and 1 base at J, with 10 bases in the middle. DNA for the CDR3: TGCGCCAGCAGCTTGGGCCAGGGACAGAACACTGAAGCTTTCTTT. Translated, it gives CASSLGQGQNTEAFF.

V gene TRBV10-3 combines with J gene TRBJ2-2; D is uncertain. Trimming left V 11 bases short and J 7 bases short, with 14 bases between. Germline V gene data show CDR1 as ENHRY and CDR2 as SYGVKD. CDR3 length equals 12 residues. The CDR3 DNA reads TGTGCCTTCTCCTCAGTGCACGGGGAGCTGTTTTTT. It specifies CAFSSVHGELFF.

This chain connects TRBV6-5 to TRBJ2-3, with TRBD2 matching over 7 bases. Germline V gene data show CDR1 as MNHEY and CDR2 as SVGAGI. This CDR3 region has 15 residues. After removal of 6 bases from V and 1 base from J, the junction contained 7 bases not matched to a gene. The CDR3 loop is CASRPTSLRTDTQYF. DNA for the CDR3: TGTGCCAGCAGACCGACTAGCTTACGCACAGATACGCAGTATTTT.

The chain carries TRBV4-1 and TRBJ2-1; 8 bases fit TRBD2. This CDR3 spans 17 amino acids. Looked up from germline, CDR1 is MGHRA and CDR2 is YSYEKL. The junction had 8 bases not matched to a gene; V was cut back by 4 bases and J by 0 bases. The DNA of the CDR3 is TGCGCCAGCAGCCCGACGGGCAGCGGGAGCTCCTACAATGAGCAGTTCTTC. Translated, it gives CASSPTGSGSSYNEQFF.

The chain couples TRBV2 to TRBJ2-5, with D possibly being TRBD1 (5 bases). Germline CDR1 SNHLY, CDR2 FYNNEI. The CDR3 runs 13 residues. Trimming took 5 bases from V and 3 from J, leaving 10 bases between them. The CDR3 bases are TGTGCCAGCAGTAAACGACAGAAAGAGACCCAGTACTTC. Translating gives CASSKRQKETQYF.

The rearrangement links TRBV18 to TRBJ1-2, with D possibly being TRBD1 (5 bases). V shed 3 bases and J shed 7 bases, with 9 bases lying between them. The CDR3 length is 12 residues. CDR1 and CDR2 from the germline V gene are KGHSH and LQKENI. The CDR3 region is CASSPAGIGYTF. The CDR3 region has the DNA TGTGCCAGCTCACCGGCAGGGATTGGCTACACCTTC.

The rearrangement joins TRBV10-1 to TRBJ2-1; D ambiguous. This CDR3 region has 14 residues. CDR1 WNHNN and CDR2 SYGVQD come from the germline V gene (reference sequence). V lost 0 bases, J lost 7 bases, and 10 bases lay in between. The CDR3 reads CASSESIVRNEQFF. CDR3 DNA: TGCGCCAGCAGTGAGTCCATAGTCAGGAATGAGCAGTTCTTC.